The 23 T cell receptor beta chains reported below all come from one sample, sequenced in a study of response to subunit inactivated influenza vaccine (dated by TCRdb to between 2017 and 2018). Libraries were prepared through RT-PCR. The instrument was an Illumina HiSeq 2500. Using fastp at Q25 and MiXCR, TCRdb reprocessed the public reads and kept productive beta chains. Rows are unified per CDR3 protein, each entry keeping the most common DNA and genes. In this sample the table shows hundreds of thousands of distinct CDR3 sequences, less than 30% of which occur a single time. 1.9% of the sample comes from the top ten. Sequences were derived from CD4+ T cells sorted from PBMCs, sampled 5 days after vaccination. These receptors originate from a middle-aged man who received an inactivated influenza vaccine. Donor details come from another sample of the same person, matched by shared clones.

V and J are TRBV20-1 and TRBJ2-3; 11 bases fit TRBD2. Germline V CDR1 and CDR2: DFQATT, SNEGSKA (reference sequence). The trim removed 1 base at V and 6 bases at J, leaving 6 bases unmatched. The CDR3 consists of 15 residues. The CDR3 DNA reads TGCAGTGCTAGAGCTCTAGCGGGGGGTAGTGATACGCAGTATTTT. Translation gives CSARALAGGSDTQYF.

The sample holds a few counts of this clonotype. The V call is TRBV7-2, the J call TRBJ2-1, with a possible D match to TRBD2 (6 bases). The V and J ends lost 5 bases and 2 bases respectively, with 13 bases between them. The V gene's germline CDR1 is SGHTA and CDR2 FQGNSA. This CDR3 contains 15 residues. The CDR3 DNA sequence: TGTGCCAGCAGCCGACTAGAGGTCCCCTACAATGAGCAGTTCTTC. This translates into CASSRLEVPYNEQFF. Together with reference TRBV7-2 and TRBJ2-1, the CDR3 gives the full variable domain: GAGVSQSPSNKVTEKGKDVELRCDPISGHTALYWYRQSLGQGLEFLIYFQGNSAPDKSGLPSDRFSAERTGGSVSTLTIQRTQQEDSAVYLCASSRLEVPYNEQFFGPGTRLTVL.

The J gene is TRBJ2-1, the V gene TRBV3-1; either TRBD1 or TRBD2 may fit D (5 bases each). V was shortened by 4 bases and J by 5 bases, with 15 bases between the two germline ends. The length of the CDR3 is 15 residues. The germline V gene has CDR1 LGHDT and CDR2 YNNKEL (reference sequence). The CDR3 nucleotides read TGTGCCAGCAGCCGACCGGGACGTATCCACAATGAGCAGTTCTTC. Residues: CASSRPGRIHNEQFF.

The chain recombines TRBV27 with TRBJ2-7; D gene unclear. V lost 9 bases to trimming and J lost 4 bases, with 16 bases between them. CDR3 size: 13 residues. Germline V gene lookup returns CDR1 MNHEY and CDR2 SMNVEV (reference sequence). The CDR3 sequence is CASGSGVLYEQYF. CDR3 sequence (DNA): TGTGCCAGTGGGTCAGGAGTTTTATACGAGCAGTACTTC.

The table lists this clonotype with a few counts. The genes are TRBV28 and TRBJ2-1; 8 nucleotides line up with TRBD2. J gave up 1 base and V 4 bases, and 12 bases lay outside the gene matches. Looked up from germline, CDR1 is MDHEN and CDR2 is SYDVKM. The CDR3 totals 18 residues. CDR3 region: CASSSRIWASGSYNEQFF. The CDR3 DNA sequence: TGTGCCAGCAGTTCCCGCATCTGGGCTAGCGGGTCCTACAATGAGCAGTTCTTC.

The V call is TRBV7-2, the J call TRBJ2-1; D remains ambiguous. Germline V gene lookup returns CDR1 SGHTA and CDR2 FQGNSA. This CDR3 spans 14 amino acids. The ends were cut back, 5 bases at V and 3 bases at J, with 11 bases in the middle. The CDR3 bases are TGTGCCAGCAGCCCTCATGGGATCTACAATGAGCAGTTCTTC. Translation: CASSPHGIYNEQFF.

The chain couples TRBV20-1 to TRBJ1-2, with 12 bases that match TRBD1. V was clipped by 6 bases and J by 7 bases; unmatched bases: 6. There are 13 residues in the CDR3. Looked up from germline, CDR1 is DFQATT and CDR2 is SNEGSKA (reference sequence). CDR3 residues: CSAPGTGGLGYTF. DNA for the CDR3: TGCAGTGCCCCCGGGACAGGGGGCCTTGGCTACACCTTC.

The chain links TRBV14 to TRBJ2-7, with TRBD2 as a possible D gene (6 bases). CDR1 is SGHDN, CDR2 FVKESK, per germline. V lost 8 bases, J lost 3 bases, and 11 bases lay in between. This CDR3 is built from 12 residues. CDR3 sequence (DNA): TGTGCCAGCGGCGGGGATTTCTACGAGCAGTACTTC. Translated, it gives CASGGDFYEQYF.

This rearrangement joins TRBV20-1 to TRBJ1-5; 7 bases align to TRBD1. Germline CDR1 is DFQATT and CDR2 is SNEGSKA (reference sequence). The length of the CDR3 is 14 residues. Trimming took 3 bases from V and 6 from J; bases not matched to a gene: 8. The CDR3 DNA is TGCAGTGCTAGTCCGGGGACAGTCGGTCAGCCCCAGCATTTT. This sequence encodes CSASPGTVGQPQHF.

This clonotype was counted at least ten times. The V and J genes are TRBV7-2 and TRBJ2-3; D not certain. There are 13 residues in the CDR3. Germline V CDR1 and CDR2: SGHTA, FQGNSA. The ends were cut back, 0 bases at V and 3 bases at J, with 4 bases in the middle. As DNA, the CDR3 is TGTGCCAGCAGCTTAGCACTTACAGATACGCAGTATTTT. Encoded protein: CASSLALTDTQYF.

This clonotype was detected a few times. The chain couples TRBV29-1 to TRBJ1-6; a weak D match, TRBD1 (6 bases). Trimming took 6 bases from V and 7 from J, leaving 13 bases between them. This CDR3 region has 13 residues. Germline V gene data show CDR1 as SQVTM and CDR2 as ANQGSEA. CDR3 residues: CSVSTGTNSPLHF. CDR3 in DNA: TGCAGCGTCTCCACAGGGACCAATTCACCCCTCCACTTT.

This clonotype has just a few counts. V is TRBV12-3 or TRBV12-4 and J is TRBJ2-1; 11 positions match TRBD1. V was clipped by 1 base and J by 7 bases; unmatched bases: 6. The CDR3 has 16 residues. CDR3 protein: CASSLDWTGGSNEQFF. The CDR3 DNA is TGTGCCAGCAGTTTAGATTGGACAGGGGGCTCAAATGAGCAGTTCTTC.

V usage is TRBV4-3 and J usage is TRBJ2-7; 11 nucleotides line up with TRBD1. V shed 6 bases and J 2 bases; nucleotides not matched to a gene: 6. Germline V gives CDR1 LGHNA, CDR2 YSLEER. The CDR3 is 15 amino acids. CDR3 DNA: TGCGCCAGCAGGCGAGGGACAGGGGGGACCTACGAGCAGTACTTC. This gives the protein CASRRGTGGTYEQYF.

This sequence joins TRBV20-1 and TRBJ1-6, with a possible D match to TRBD1 (6 bases). Trimming shortened V by 0 bases and J by 7 bases, and 13 bases separated the two germline ends. CDR3 length equals 15 residues. The germline CDR1 and CDR2 sequences are DFQATT and SNEGSKA (reference sequence). CDR3 in DNA: TGCAGTGCTAGAGACACAGGGCAGAGGAATTCACCCCTCCACTTT. It codes for CSARDTGQRNSPLHF.

The chain carries TRBV29-1 and TRBJ2-1, with D possibly matching TRBD2 (6 bases). Trimming removed 4 bases from V and 7 bases from J, with 17 bases in between. Germline CDR1 SQVTM, CDR2 ANQGSEA. CDR3 size: 14 residues. CDR3 sequence: CSVGKRVASNEQFF. The DNA for the CDR3 is TGCAGCGTTGGTAAGCGGGTGGCGTCAAATGAGCAGTTCTTC.

This clonotype occurred a few times. The chain uses TRBV5-5 and TRBJ2-7; D ambiguous. CDR1 SGHKS and CDR2 YYEKEE come from the germline V gene (reference sequence). There are 12 residues in the CDR3. Trimming removed 4 bases from V and 6 bases from J, with 11 bases in between. CDR3 sequence (DNA): TGTGCCAGCAGCAACCCGGTGGGCGAGCAGTACTTC. Translating gives CASSNPVGEQYF.

This sequence joins TRBV12-3 or TRBV12-4 and TRBJ2-5; D is perhaps TRBD2 (6 bases). This CDR3 has 14 residues. V was shortened by 3 bases and J by 3 bases, with 11 bases between the two germline ends. In DNA form, the CDR3 reads TGTGCCAGCAGTTTGGCTAGCGCTGAAGAGACCCAGTACTTC. Its translation: CASSLASAEETQYF.

The rearrangement uses TRBV24-1 and TRBJ2-5; TRBD1 is a possible D gene (6 bases). Per germline, CDR1 KGHDR and CDR2 SFDVKD. Trimming stripped 4 bases from V and 4 bases from J, with 9 bases between. This CDR3 is 13 amino acids long. The DNA for the CDR3 is TGTGCCACCAGTGAGGCAGGGGTAGAGACCCAGTACTTC. It codes for CATSEAGVETQYF.

This clonotype was counted between two and nine times. This chain joins TRBV10-3 and TRBJ2-5; D might be TRBD1 (6 bases). Germline V CDR1 and CDR2: ENHRY, SYGVKD. The length of the CDR3 is 13 residues. Trimming took 8 bases from V and 10 from J, leaving 20 bases between them. CDR3 sequence: CAISRDNQEGQYF. The CDR3 bases are TGTGCCATCTCCCGGGACAACCAAGAGGGCCAGTACTTC.

The V and J genes are TRBV11-1 and TRBJ2-3; a possible D gene is TRBD2 (6 bases). Trimming took 6 bases from V and 4 from J, leaving 11 bases between them. CDR3 length equals 13 residues. The V gene's germline CDR1 is SGHAT and CDR2 FQDESV (reference sequence). Written as DNA, the CDR3 is TGTGCCAGCAGTAGAGGGGAGGCAGATACGCAGTATTTT. Translating gives CASSRGEADTQYF.

This clonotype was recorded a few times. This rearrangement joins TRBV7-9 to TRBJ2-3; maybe TRBD2 (6 bases). The germline V gene encodes CDR1 SEHNR and CDR2 FQNEAQ (reference sequence). The ends were cut back, 5 bases at V and 6 bases at J, with 21 bases in the middle. The CDR3 runs to 16 residues. DNA for the CDR3: TGTGCCAGCAGCCATCCCCGTTTTCTAGCGAGGGATACGCAGTATTTT. Translating gives CASSHPRFLARDTQYF.

CDR3 amino acids: CASSPSRVKNQPQHF. As DNA, the CDR3 is TGTGCCAGCTCACCGAGCAGGGTTAAAAATCAGCCCCAGCATTTT. The V gene is TRBV18, the J gene TRBJ1-5; maybe TRBD1 (5 bases). The CDR3 is 15 amino acids. Germline V lookup: CDR1 KGHSH, CDR2 LQKENI. The V gene lost 3 bases and the J gene lost 4 bases, with 13 bases spanning the gap.

The V gene is TRBV20-1, the J gene TRBJ1-1; TRBD1 might be the D (5 bases). This CDR3 comprises 13 residues. V lost 0 bases and J 5 bases, leaving 10 bases between the germline ends. Germline V gene lookup returns CDR1 DFQATT and CDR2 SNEGSKA (reference sequence). CDR3 nucleotide sequence: TGCAGTGCTAGAGAAGGCAGGGCTACTGAAGCTTTCTTT. This encodes CSAREGRATEAFF.